A selection of T cell receptor beta chains follows, all from one sample in a study of tumor-infiltrating lymphocytes in primary liver carcinoma. Each CDR3 protein is one row after TCRdb ran MiXCR on the multiplex PCR reads. Here the sample spans hundreds of thousands of distinct CDR3 sequences, more than 55% being singletons. What was sequenced was peripheral blood. The receptors derive from a man aged 40-50 years with primary liver carcinoma and hepatitis B virus infection. Each CDR3 is given with its conserved first and last residue. D genes are given only for firm matches. Only some rows state a clone size, as once, few, many or a class for expanded clones.

V gene	J gene	clone size	D gene	CDR3 DNA	CDR3 protein
TRBV4-3	TRBJ2-5	NA	NA	TGCGCCAGCGGTCCAACCCCCAGCGACCAAGAGACCCAGTACTTC	CASGPTPSDQETQYF
TRBV6-5	TRBJ2-6	NA	NA	TGTGCCAGCAGTCTTTGGATAGGGATGAAAGCTGGGGCCAACGTCCTGACTTTC	CASSLWIGMKAGANVLTF
TRBV29-1	TRBJ2-3	once	TRBD2	TGCAGCGTAGCTAGACTAGCGGGTGGGACAGATACGCAGTATTTT	CSVARLAGGTDTQYF
TRBV6-2/TRBV6-3	TRBJ2-2	NA	NA	TGTGCCAGCATTTACTCGGACACCGGGGAGCTGTTTTTC	CASIYSDTGELFF
TRBV11-1	TRBJ2-7	many	TRBD1	TGTGCCAGCAGCCGAGACAGGGTCTACGAGCAGTACTTC	CASSRDRVYEQYF
TRBV4-3	TRBJ2-2	NA	NA	TGCGCCAGCAGGAGACTGACAGACACCGGGGAGCTGTTTTTT	CASRRLTDTGELFF
TRBV6-1	TRBJ2-3	many	NA	TGTGCCAGCAGTGAAGCGCAAAATACGCAGTATTTT	CASSEAQNTQYF
TRBV5-1	TRBJ2-1	once	NA	TGCGCCAGCAGCTGGGACCGGGTAGCGTCGGGGAATGAGCAGTTCTTC	CASSWDRVASGNEQFF
TRBV11-2	TRBJ2-5	NA	NA	TGTGCCAGCAGTCCCGTGGCCCAAGAGACCCAATACTTC	CASSPVAQETQYF
TRBV10-3	TRBJ2-2	NA	NA	TGTGACAGTTTAGCAGCAGGGAACGCCGGGGAGCTGTTTTTT	CDSLAAGNAGELFF
TRBV29-1	TRBJ2-7	NA	NA	TGCAGCGCCGGGTTGGCAAATTCCTACGAGCAGTACTTC	CSAGLANSYEQYF
TRBV4-1	TRBJ2-5	NA	NA	TGCGCCAGCAGACCCCTCCCTACAGGGTACCAAGAGACCCAGTACTTC	CASRPLPTGYQETQYF
TRBV6-1	TRBJ1-1	few	NA	TGTGCCAGCAGTGAGGGGGGGGGCACTGAAGCTTTCTTT	CASSEGGGTEAFF
TRBV20-1	TRBJ2-1	NA	TRBD2	TGCAGTGCTAGAGAAGCGGGAGTCGGAAGCTCCTACAATGAGCAGTTCTTC	CSAREAGVGSSYNEQFF
TRBV7-9	TRBJ2-7	NA	NA	TGTGCCAGCAGCCACTTGACGGGACGGACCTACGAGCAGTACTTC	CASSHLTGRTYEQYF
TRBV12-3/TRBV12-4	TRBJ1-2	few	NA	TGTGCCAGCAGTTCGACTCAAGCTAACTATGGCTACACCTTC	CASSSTQANYGYTF
TRBV28	TRBJ2-7	NA	NA	TGTGCCAGCAGCCACTATAGGGGAAACTACGAGCAGTACTTC	CASSHYRGNYEQYF
TRBV6-5	TRBJ2-7	NA	TRBD2	TGTGCCTGCAGCTCTCCGGGGGGGGCGGGAGGTATAGTCCACGAGCAGTACTTC	CACSSPGGAGGIVHEQYF
TRBV6-1	TRBJ2-4	NA	NA	TGTGCCAGCAGAGCCGTCTCGGGGAGGTACAAAAACATTCAGTACTTC	CASRAVSGRYKNIQYF
TRBV5-1	TRBJ2-5	NA	NA	TGCGCCAGCAGCTTGGAGGGCCAGGAGGAGACCCAGTATTTC	CASSLEGQEETQYF
TRBV29-1	TRBJ2-1	NA	TRBD1	TGTAGCGTTCCCCGGACAGGGGTGAAGGGTGAGCAGTTCTTC	CSVPRTGVKGEQFF
TRBV5-1	TRBJ1-2	NA	NA	TGCACCAGTAGCTTGCGGGCAGGGGATGGCTACACCTTC	CTSSLRAGDGYTF
TRBV4-2	TRBJ1-2	NA	NA	TGTGCCAGCAGCCAAGAAGTAAGGTCTCGGGGCTACACCTTC	CASSQEVRSRGYTF
TRBV6-6	TRBJ2-3	NA	TRBD2	TGTGTCAGCAGGCCGCGGACTAGCGGGAGACTCAGCACAGATACGCAGTATTTT	CVSRPRTSGRLSTDTQYF
TRBV7-9	TRBJ2-5	few	NA	TGTGCCGGGGGACCCAACCTGGTCGAGACCCAGTACTTC	CAGGPNLVETQYF
TRBV28	TRBJ1-6	few	TRBD1	TGTGCCAGCAGGACGACAGGGGTGGGCTCACCCCTCCACTTT	CASRTTGVGSPLHF
TRBV11-3	TRBJ2-7	many	TRBD1	TGTGCCAGCAGCATGACAGGGGTTGGGGAGCAGTACTTC	CASSMTGVGEQYF
TRBV5-1	TRBJ2-5	few	NA	TGCGCCAGCAGCTTGCGGGTGGCCGAGACCCAGTACTTC	CASSLRVAETQYF
TRBV11-1	TRBJ2-5	NA	TRBD2	TGTGCCAGCGGCTTAGGGCCGGGAGGAGGGACCCAGTACTTC	CASGLGPGGGTQYF
TRBV12-3/TRBV12-4	TRBJ1-6	NA	NA	TGTGCCAGCAGTCCCCAGGCGGGGGACTCACCCCTCCACTTT	CASSPQAGDSPLHF
TRBV5-5	TRBJ2-2	NA	NA	TGTGCCATCAGCCTGGACAGTCGGTCCGGGGAGCTGTTTTTT	CAISLDSRSGELFF
TRBV12-5	TRBJ2-1	NA	NA	TGTGCTAGTGGCCCCGTCGGAAAGCGGAAAGGAGTCAATGAGCAGTTCTTC	CASGPVGKRKGVNEQFF
TRBV14	TRBJ1-2	NA	NA	TGTGCCAGCAGCCAGGGCATTAGCTACACCTTC	CASSQGISYTF
TRBV5-1	TRBJ2-5	NA	TRBD1	TGCGCCAGCAGCTTGGCCCCCTCGACAGGGGGCGAAGGGACCCAGTACTTC	CASSLAPSTGGEGTQYF
TRBV28	TRBJ2-7	NA	NA	TGTGCCAGCGACCCCGAGACCCCCACCCCTCGGTACTTC	CASDPETPTPRYF
TRBV11-2	TRBJ2-2	NA	NA	TGTGCCAGCAGTTTAGATCGAGGAAACACCGGGGAGCGGTTTTTT	CASSLDRGNTGERFF
TRBV5-1	TRBJ2-1	NA	TRBD2	TGCGCCAGCAGCCCCTCGACTAGCGTCTACAATGAGCAGTTCTTC	CASSPSTSVYNEQFF
TRBV7-9	TRBJ1-1	NA	NA	TGTGCCAGCAGCCCCTCCAGGAATGAAGCTTTCTTT	CASSPSRNEAFF
TRBV11-1	TRBJ2-5	once	NA	TGCGCCAGCAGCTTATCTCTCCAAGAGACCCGGTACTTC	CASSLSLQETRYF
TRBV29-1	TRBJ2-7	NA	TRBD1	TGCGACGCTGAAAGGGGACAGGACGGCGACGAGCAGTACTTC	CDAERGQDGDEQYF
TRBV6-1	TRBJ2-3	many	TRBD2	TGTGCCAGCAGTGAAGGGCTAGCGGGAGTCACAGATACGCAGTATTTT	CASSEGLAGVTDTQYF
TRBV6-6	TRBJ2-1	few	TRBD2	TGTGCCAGCAGTTACTCGGGGGGGAGCTCCTACAATGAGCAGTTCTTC	CASSYSGGSSYNEQFF
TRBV4-3	TRBJ2-5	many	NA	TGCGCCAGCAGCCAAGATGGGCCTGCGGGGCGGACCCAGTACTTC	CASSQDGPAGRTQYF
TRBV7-3	TRBJ2-2	NA	NA	TGTGCCAGCAGCTTAACTCTGGTTACCGGGGAGCTGTTTTTT	CASSLTLVTGELFF
TRBV4-3	TRBJ2-1	NA	NA	TGCGCCAGCAGCGAATGGCCTACCTACAATGAGCAGTTCTTC	CASSEWPTYNEQFF
TRBV5-1	TRBJ2-3	NA	TRBD2	TGCGCCAGCAGCTTGACTAGCGGGTTGGGCACAGATATGCAGTATTTT	CASSLTSGLGTDMQYF
TRBV5-6	TRBJ2-3	NA	TRBD2	TGTGCCAGCAGCTTGAAGAGACTAGCGGGAGTTGGGGGCACAGATACGCAGTATTTT	CASSLKRLAGVGGTDTQYF
TRBV12-3/TRBV12-4	TRBJ2-7	NA	NA	TGTGCCAGCAGTTTAAATTCTAAGCAGATTCCCTACGAGCAGTACTTC	CASSLNSKQIPYEQYF
TRBV7-9	TRBJ2-6	NA	TRBD1	TGTGCCAGCAGCTTTAGTCTATGGGACAGGGGAAGTCCTGGGGCCAACGTCCTGACTTTC	CASSFSLWDRGSPGANVLTF
TRBV11-1	TRBJ2-4	NA	TRBD2	TGTGCCAGCAGCTTTCCCGGGACTAGCGTGACCAAAAACATGCAGTGCTTC	CASSFPGTSVTKNMQCF